One TCR beta chain is described in this entry. Its antigen is unknown. The record originates from a study of cytomegalovirus exposure and HLA in healthy donors. Points from the study as a whole: Cytomegalovirus-associated TCR beta chains were listed, numbering 164.

With 60 Vbeta and 13 Jbeta primers, the PCR was carried out. Profiled with immunoSEQ multiplex PCR; TCRdb holds only in-frame clones, not every one. Of 100,000 or so clones listed, around two thirds are singletons. V was shortened by 3 bases and J by 4 bases, with 10 bases between the two germline ends. Germline lookup yields CDR1 LNHNV and CDR2 YYDKDF (reference sequence). The CDR3 consists of 13 residues. The TCR sequence derives from a woman in her 30s in good health and CMV-seropositive. Material for sequencing was PBMCs. The rearrangement joins TRBV15 to TRBJ2-7; no reliable D call. This chain's CDR3 is CATSRAVMYEQYF. For the CDR3, the DNA is TGTGCCACCAGCAGGGCCGTGATGTACGAGCAGTACTTC. The variable domain in full, completed from reference TRBV15 and TRBJ2-7, reads DAMVIQNPRYQVTQFGKPVTLSCSQTLNHNVMYWYQQKSSQAPKLLFHYYDKDFNNEADTPDNFQSRRPNTSFCFLDIRSPGLGDTAMYLCATSRAVMYEQYFGPGTRLTVT.